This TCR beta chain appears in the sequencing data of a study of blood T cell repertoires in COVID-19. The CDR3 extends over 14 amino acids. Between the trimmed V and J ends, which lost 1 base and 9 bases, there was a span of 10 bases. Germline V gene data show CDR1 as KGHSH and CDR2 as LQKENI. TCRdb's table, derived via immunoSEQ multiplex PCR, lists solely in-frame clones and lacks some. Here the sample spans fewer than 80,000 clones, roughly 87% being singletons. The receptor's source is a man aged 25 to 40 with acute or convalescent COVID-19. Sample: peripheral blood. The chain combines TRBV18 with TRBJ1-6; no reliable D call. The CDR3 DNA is TGTGCCAGCTCACCACGCCCGGTAGTTTCACCCCTCCACTTT. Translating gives CASSPRPVVSPLHF. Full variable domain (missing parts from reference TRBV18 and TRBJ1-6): NAGVMQNPRHLVRRRGQEARLRCSPMKGHSHVYWYRQLPEEGLKFMVYLQKENIIDESGMPKERFSAEFPKEGPSILRIQQVVRGDSAAYFCASSPRPVVSPLHFGNGTRLTVT.